This TCR beta chain stems from a study of blood T cells in healthy people across ages. Study results and caveats: Age advanced and TCR beta diversity per million T cells fell, roughly linearly. The study found TCR beta diversity correlated strongly with naive T cell percentage. The study regarded diversity estimates from one million T cells as underestimates.

A second 7 to 11 cycle PCR used barcoded and J-beta primers. Every cDNA molecule carried a tag from a template-switch adaptor bearing 12 random nucleotides. Each CDR3 protein is one row after TCRdb ran MiXCR on the 5' RACE reads. The table includes about 900,000 distinct CDR3 sequences, roughly 60% detected once. CDR1 and CDR2 (germline): SGHTA, FQGNSA. The CDR3 length is 14 residues. With regard to this clonotype: The antigen remains unidentified.

This clonotype originated in a man between 25 and 39 years old in good health. Sequenced: blood. The chain carries TRBV7-2 and TRBJ2-5; unclear D gene. The DNA end is a closer match to TRBJ2-1, so the J assignment may be wrong. In nucleotides, the CDR3 is TGTGCCAGCAGCTCGACTTGGTACCAAGAGACCCAGTTCTTC. Residues: CASSSTWYQETQFF.